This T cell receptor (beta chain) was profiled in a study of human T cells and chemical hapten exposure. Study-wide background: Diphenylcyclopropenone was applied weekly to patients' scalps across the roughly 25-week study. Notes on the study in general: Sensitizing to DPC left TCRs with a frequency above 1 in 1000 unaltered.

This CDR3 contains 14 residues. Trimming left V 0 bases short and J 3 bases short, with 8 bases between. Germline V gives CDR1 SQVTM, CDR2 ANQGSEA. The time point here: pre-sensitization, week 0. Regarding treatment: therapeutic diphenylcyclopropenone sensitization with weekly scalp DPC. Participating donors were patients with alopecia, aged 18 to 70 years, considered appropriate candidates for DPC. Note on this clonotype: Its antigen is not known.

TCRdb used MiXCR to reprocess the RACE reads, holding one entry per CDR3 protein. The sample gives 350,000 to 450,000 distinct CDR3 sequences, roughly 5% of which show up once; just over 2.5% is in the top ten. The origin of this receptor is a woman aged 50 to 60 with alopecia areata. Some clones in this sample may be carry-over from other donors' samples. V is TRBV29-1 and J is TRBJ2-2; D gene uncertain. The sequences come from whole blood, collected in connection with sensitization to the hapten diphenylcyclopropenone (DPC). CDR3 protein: CSVEESAHTGELFF. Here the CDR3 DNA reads TGCAGCGTTGAAGAAAGTGCCCACACCGGGGAGCTGTTTTTT.